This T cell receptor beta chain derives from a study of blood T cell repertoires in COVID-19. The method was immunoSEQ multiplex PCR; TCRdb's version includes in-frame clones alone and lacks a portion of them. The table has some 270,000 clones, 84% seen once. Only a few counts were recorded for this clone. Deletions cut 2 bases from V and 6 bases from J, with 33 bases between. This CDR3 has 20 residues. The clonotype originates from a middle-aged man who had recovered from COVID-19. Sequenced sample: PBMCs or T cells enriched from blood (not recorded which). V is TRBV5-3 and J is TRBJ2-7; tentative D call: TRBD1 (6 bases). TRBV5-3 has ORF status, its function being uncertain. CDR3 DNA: TGTGCCAGAAGCTTCGACCACAGGGCCCCTCTCCGCGACCTCCTAGCCGAGCAGTACTTC. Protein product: CARSFDHRAPLRDLLAEQYF.